This passage covers 28 T cell receptor beta chains from one sample sequenced in a study of OX40 agonist ivuxolimab in advanced cancers. Generated by immunoSEQ multiplex PCR, the TCRdb table keeps only in-frame clones and is missing some. The repertoire has 55,000 to 65,000 clones, approximately 81% of them found once; the top ten carry about 4.2%. The source material was CD4+ or CD8+ T cells sorted from blood, sampled in a trial of the OX40 agonist ivuxolimab. The receptors were sampled from an adult with an advanced solid tumor such as melanoma, head and neck, liver or kidney cancer.

The chain employs TRBV6-5 and TRBJ1-1, with D uncertain. Trimming took off 4 bases at V and 0 bases at J, with 9 bases between the two ends. From germline, CDR1 is MNHEY and CDR2 SVGAGI. The CDR3 runs 14 residues. CDR3 sequence: CASSSSALNTEAFF. As DNA, the CDR3 is TGTGCCAGCAGTTCATCAGCCTTGAACACTGAAGCTTTCTTT.

The rearrangement joins TRBV7-3 to TRBJ2-5; no clear D gene. Germline lookup yields CDR1 SGHTA and CDR2 FQGTGA. Trimming shortened V by 1 base and J by 4 bases, and 16 bases separated the two germline ends. The CDR3 runs to 16 residues. CDR3 loop: CASSLSAASSRETQYF. The CDR3 nucleotides read TGTGCCAGCAGCTTAAGTGCTGCGTCCTCGAGAGAGACCCAGTACTTC.

This chain uses TRBV19 with TRBJ2-4, with 7 bases that match TRBD1. The CDR3 consists of 12 residues. V shed 1 base and J 12 bases; nucleotides not matched to a gene: 3. Germline V gene data show CDR1 as LNHDA and CDR2 as SQIVND (reference sequence). The CDR3 protein is CASSIGDSHQYF. CDR3 in DNA: TGTGCCAGTAGTATAGGGGACAGTCATCAGTACTTC.

Turning to this clone: The same CDR3 is also encoded by other DNA sequences in this sample. The genes are TRBV10-3 and TRBJ2-1, with unresolved D. V shed 0 bases and J shed 10 bases, with 4 bases lying between them. Germline assignment: CDR1 ENHRY and CDR2 SYGVKD. The CDR3 contains 11 residues. CDR3 DNA: TGTGCCATCAGTGAGTCAGGAGAGCAGTTCTTC. This gives the protein CAISESGEQFF.

The chain combines TRBV2 with TRBJ2-3, with 8 bases matching TRBD2. CDR3 length equals 13 residues. Germline V CDR1 and CDR2: SNHLY, FYNNEI. V lost 10 bases and J lost 3; bases outside the gene matches: 6. CDR3 sequence: CATPGGGTDTQYF. The CDR3, as DNA: TGTGCCACTCCGGGAGGGGGGACAGATACGCAGTATTTT.

The chain carries TRBV5-4 and TRBJ2-7, with D perhaps assigned TRBD1 or TRBD2 (5 bases each). Germline V gene lookup returns CDR1 SGHNT and CDR2 YYREEE (reference sequence). CDR3 length: 13 amino acids. V lost 2 bases, J lost 6 bases, and 12 bases lay in between. DNA for the CDR3: TGTGCCAGCAGCTTCGGTATTGGGGGCGAGCAGTACTTC. Its translation: CASSFGIGGEQYF.

The V and J genes are TRBV7-9 and TRBJ1-2; D is unresolved. CDR3 length equals 14 residues. Germline V gives CDR1 SEHNR, CDR2 FQNEAQ (reference sequence). V was trimmed by 6 bases and J by 2 bases, leaving 13 bases between them. Here the CDR3 reads CASRPKTENYGYTF. CDR3 nucleotide sequence: TGTGCCAGCAGGCCTAAGACGGAGAACTATGGCTACACCTTC. The whole variable domain, remainder taken from reference TRBV7-9 and TRBJ1-2, is DTGVSQNPRHKITKRGQNVTFRCDPISEHNRLYWYRQTLGQGPEFLTYFQNEAQLEKSRLLSDRFSAERPKGSFSTLEIQRTEQGDSAMYLCASRPKTENYGYTFGSGTRLTVV.

This clone has only a few counts. This chain uses TRBV9 with TRBJ1-6, with D possibly TRBD1 on 5 matching bases. There are 15 residues in the CDR3. V lost 0 bases and J lost 10, with 14 bases in between. Looked up from germline, CDR1 is SGDLS and CDR2 is YYNGEE. The chain's CDR3 is CASSVVGGAESPLHF. The DNA for the CDR3 is TGTGCCAGCAGCGTAGTCGGTGGGGCCGAATCACCCCTCCACTTT.

This sequence joins TRBV11-2 and TRBJ1-4; D unresolved. The CDR3 runs to 14 residues. Germline loops: CDR1 SGHAT, CDR2 FQNNGV. The V and J ends lost 2 bases and 7 bases respectively, with 11 bases between them. This chain's CDR3 is CASSLSLGGEKLFF. Here the CDR3 DNA reads TGTGCCAGCAGCTTATCCCTGGGCGGTGAAAAACTGTTTTTT.

This chain uses TRBV2 with TRBJ1-2; D gene uncertain. The CDR3 totals 16 residues. The germline CDR1 and CDR2 sequences are SNHLY and FYNNEI. V lost 1 base, J lost 7 bases, and 19 bases lay in between. CDR3 bases: TGTGCCAGCAGTGAAGAGGGCCCCAGCCCCCTCGGTGGCTACACCTTC. It codes for CASSEEGPSPLGGYTF.

The gene calls are TRBV9 and TRBJ2-1; TRBD2 matches 8 bases. This CDR3 region has 17 residues. Germline values: CDR1 SGDLS, CDR2 YYNGEE. With 2 bases clipped from V and 7 bases from J, the junction kept 14 bases outside the gene matches. The CDR3 coding sequence is TGTGCCAGCAGCGTCGGTGGGGGACTAGAGGGGAGAAATGAGCAGTTCTTC. Its translation is CASSVGGGLEGRNEQFF.

This clone was seen more than once but under ten times. The chain joins TRBV11-2 to TRBJ2-7; D might be TRBD2 (6 bases). This CDR3 has 11 amino acids. With 8 bases removed from V and 7 bases from J, the gap between germline ends came to 12 bases. The germline V gene encodes CDR1 SGHAT and CDR2 FQNNGV. The CDR3 DNA sequence: TGTGCCAGCGCCTGGGGGGAAGAGCAGTACTTC. It is translated as CASAWGEEQYF.

The chain combines TRBV28 with TRBJ2-3; D gene unclear. Trimming cost V 3 bases and J 6 bases, with 4 bases left between them. Germline V gene lookup returns CDR1 MDHEN and CDR2 SYDVKM. This CDR3 contains 11 residues. Written as DNA, the CDR3 is TGTGCCAGCAGTTTTCGGGATACGCAGTATTTT. Translated: CASSFRDTQYF. Full variable domain (rest looked up from reference TRBV28 and TRBJ2-3): DVKVTQSSRYLVKRTGEKVFLECVQDMDHENMFWYRQDPGLGLRLIYFSYDVKMKEKGDIPEGYSVSREKKERFSLILESASTNQTSMYLCASSFRDTQYFGPGTRLTVL.

The chain carries TRBV18 and TRBJ2-7, with a tentative D call TRBD1 (5 bases). The germline V and J ends were trimmed by 3 bases and 0 bases, with 9 bases remaining between them. Germline V CDR1 and CDR2: KGHSH, LQKENI. The CDR3 consists of 14 residues. The CDR3: CASSPDSSSYEQYF. The CDR3 region has the DNA TGTGCCAGCTCACCCGACAGTAGCTCCTACGAGCAGTACTTC.

This clone appeared once. This rearrangement joins TRBV23-1 to TRBJ1-4, with a tentative D call TRBD1 (5 bases). TRBV23-1 is flagged as an ORF with uncertain function. V was pared by 6 bases and J by 0 bases, with 11 bases between. The CDR3 sequence is 15 residues long. CDR3 bases: TGCGCCAGCAGCCGTGACAGTGCAACTAATGAAAAACTGTTTTTT. It codes for CASSRDSATNEKLFF.

CDR3 sequence: CASFFKPEGGRLGVNEKLFF. CDR3 sequence (DNA): TGTGCCAGCTTTTTCAAGCCGGAAGGGGGCCGCCTAGGGGTTAATGAAAAACTGTTTTTT. The V gene is TRBV2, the J gene TRBJ1-4, with TRBD1 identical over 7 bases. The CDR3 is 20 amino acids. The V gene's germline CDR1 is SNHLY and CDR2 FYNNEI. V lost 8 bases, J lost 4 bases, and 25 bases stayed unmatched.

This chain links TRBV29-1 with TRBJ2-3, with TRBD2 matching 11 bases. The V and J ends lost 2 bases and 4 bases, in that order; junction bases with no gene match: 5. The CDR3 is 15 amino acids. Germline CDR1 reads SQVTM; CDR2 reads ANQGSEA. The DNA for the CDR3 is TGCAGCGTTGAAACTAGCGGGAGTCTGGCAGATACGCAGTATTTT. This gives the protein CSVETSGSLADTQYF.

The V gene is TRBV2, the J gene TRBJ1-6; 8 positions agree with TRBD1. The V and J ends lost 5 bases and 5 bases, in that order; junction bases with no gene match: 2. This CDR3 comprises 14 residues. In germline, CDR1 is SNHLY, CDR2 FYNNEI. The CDR3 sequence is CASSLQGDNSPLHF. The CDR3 DNA sequence: TGTGCCAGCAGTTTACAGGGGGATAATTCACCCCTCCACTTT.

This clone was seen more than once but under ten times. The J gene is TRBJ1-1, the V gene TRBV15; D is ambiguous. Trimming pared 0 bases from V and 4 bases from J, leaving 12 bases between. This CDR3 spans 15 amino acids. CDR1 is LNHNV and CDR2 is YYDKDF in the germline V gene (reference sequence). The CDR3 DNA follows: TGTGCCACCAGCAGAGATAGGACCCCCGGCACTGAAGCTTTCTTT. Protein sequence: CATSRDRTPGTEAFF.

This rearrangement joins TRBV13 to TRBJ2-1; 12 nucleotides match TRBD1. After removal of 0 bases from V and 4 bases from J, the junction contained 1 base not matched to a gene. CDR3 length equals 16 residues. Germline values: CDR1 PRHDT, CDR2 FYEKMQ (reference sequence). The CDR3 DNA reads TGTGCCAGCAGCTTAGGGGGACAGGGGGCATACAATGAGCAGTTCTTC. This sequence encodes CASSLGGQGAYNEQFF.

This rearrangement joins TRBV5-4 to TRBJ2-4, with 10 bases aligning to TRBD1. Per germline, CDR1 SGHNT and CDR2 YYREEE (reference sequence). The CDR3 length is 15 residues. The V segment lost 4 bases and the J segment 5 bases; nucleotides outside the gene matches: 6. CDR3: CASSADRGHQNIQYF. As DNA, the CDR3 is TGTGCCAGCAGCGCAGACAGGGGGCATCAAAACATTCAGTACTTC.

The chain joins TRBV2 to TRBJ1-2; the match to TRBD1 covers 8 bases. Germline V lookup: CDR1 SNHLY, CDR2 FYNNEI. V shed 6 bases and J 1 base; nucleotides not matched to a gene: 4. The CDR3 has 14 amino acids. The CDR3 loop reads CASRRQGINYGYTF. The DNA of the CDR3 is TGTGCCAGCAGACGACAGGGGATTAACTATGGCTACACCTTC.

The chain links TRBV27 to TRBJ2-2; 7 nucleotides match TRBD1. The length of the CDR3 is 17 residues. The trim removed 3 bases at V and 3 bases at J, leaving 10 bases unmatched. Germline CDR1 MNHEY, CDR2 SMNVEV (reference sequence). The CDR3 sequence: CASSFGTATAYTGELFF. The DNA for the CDR3 is TGTGCCAGCAGTTTCGGGACAGCGACGGCGTACACCGGGGAGCTGTTTTTT.

The chain uses TRBV28 and TRBJ2-7; either TRBD1 or TRBD2 may fit D (6 bases each). Germline CDR1 is MDHEN and CDR2 is SYDVKM. V shed 6 bases and J shed 2 bases, with 14 bases lying between them. The CDR3 is 14 residues long. The CDR3: CASRLRGPPYEQYF. CDR3 in DNA: TGTGCCAGCAGGCTTCGGGGGCCTCCCTACGAGCAGTACTTC.

This chain's CDR3 is CASSQPLIENTGELFF. In DNA form, the CDR3 reads TGCGCCAGCAGCCAACCACTAATAGAGAACACCGGGGAGCTGTTTTTT. This chain links TRBV4-1 with TRBJ2-2; D uncertain. Between the trimmed V and J ends, which lost 2 bases and 1 base, there was a span of 11 bases. Looked up from germline, CDR1 is MGHRA and CDR2 is YSYEKL. The length of the CDR3 is 16 residues.

This clone turned up a few times. This chain connects TRBV29-1 to TRBJ1-1; D is ambiguous. The CDR3 is 13 amino acids. The V gene lost 3 bases and the J gene lost 1 base, with 9 bases spanning the gap. The V gene's germline CDR1 is SQVTM and CDR2 ANQGSEA. The CDR3 bases are TGCAGCGTTGAGGTATGGAGGAACACTGAAGCTTTCTTT. Protein: CSVEVWRNTEAFF.

The J gene is TRBJ2-2, the V gene TRBV11-2; no firm D call. V was shortened by 2 bases and J by 8 bases, with 12 bases between the two germline ends. The CDR3 is made up of 14 amino acids. Germline loops: CDR1 SGHAT, CDR2 FQNNGV. CDR3 nucleotide sequence: TGTGCCAGCAGCTTATCCGACTCTCTGGGGGAGCTGTTTTTT. Translating it yields CASSLSDSLGELFF. Supplemented by reference TRBV11-2 and TRBJ2-2, the full variable domain reads EAGVAQSPRYKIIEKRQSVAFWCNPISGHATLYWYQQILGQGPKLLIQFQNNGVVDDSQLPKDRFSAERLKGVDSTLKIQPAKLEDSAVYLCASSLSDSLGELFFGEGSRLTVL.

J is TRBJ1-1 and V is TRBV27; TRBD1 might be the D (5 bases). Germline V gene data show CDR1 as MNHEY and CDR2 as SMNVEV (reference sequence). The germline V and J ends were trimmed by 10 bases and 4 bases, with 19 bases remaining between them. The CDR3 runs to 14 residues. CDR3 bases: TGTGCCACCCTAAGGACATCAGGAAGCACTGAAGCTTTCTTT. It specifies CATLRTSGSTEAFF.